The subject of this entry is one T cell receptor (beta chain). The Seattle site enrolled patients during active infection and followed them longitudinally. Per the original methods: Cell counts per sample came from amplifying reference gene primers. The method was immunoSEQ multiplex PCR; TCRdb's version includes in-frame clones alone and lacks a portion of them. The DNA gave D and trimming, while V, J and clone size come from that table. The table has some 520,000 clones, roughly 89% seen once. The data originate from a study of blood T cell repertoires in COVID-19. Study background: Collection of acute and convalescent COVID-19 samples took place in the United States, Italy and Spain. In each case, the material was cDNA or gDNA derived from T cells, B-cell-depleted T cells, or PBMCs.

The receptor was derived from a man aged 18 to 29 with COVID-19, enrolled during active disease. Sequenced input: peripheral blood.

The DNA of the CDR3 is TGTGCCAGCAGCCCGCATAGAGTAAGCCACTCTGGGGCCAACGTCCTGACTTTC. Protein: CASSPHRVSHSGANVLTF. The chain combines TRBV9 with TRBJ2-6; D gene uncertain. Trimming shortened V by 4 bases and J by 0 bases, and 17 bases separated the two germline ends. CDR3 size: 18 residues. Per germline, CDR1 SGDLS and CDR2 YYNGEE.